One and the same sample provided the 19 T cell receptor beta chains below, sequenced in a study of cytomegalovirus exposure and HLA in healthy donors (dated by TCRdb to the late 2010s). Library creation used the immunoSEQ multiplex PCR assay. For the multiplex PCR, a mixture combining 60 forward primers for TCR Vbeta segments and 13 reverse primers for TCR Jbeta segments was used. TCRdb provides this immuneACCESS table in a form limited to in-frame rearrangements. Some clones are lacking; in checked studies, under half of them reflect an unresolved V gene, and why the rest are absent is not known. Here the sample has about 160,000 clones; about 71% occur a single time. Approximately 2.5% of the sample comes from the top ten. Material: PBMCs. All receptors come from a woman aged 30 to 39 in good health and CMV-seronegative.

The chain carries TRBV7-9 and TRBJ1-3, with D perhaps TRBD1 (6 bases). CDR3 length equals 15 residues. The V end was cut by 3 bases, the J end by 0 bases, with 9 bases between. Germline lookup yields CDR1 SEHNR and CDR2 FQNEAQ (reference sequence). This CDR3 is CASSLDRSSGNTIYF. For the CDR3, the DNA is TGTGCCAGCAGCTTGGACAGATCCTCTGGAAACACCATATATTTT. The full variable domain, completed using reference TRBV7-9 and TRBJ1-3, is DTGVSQNPRHKITKRGQNVTFRCDPISEHNRLYWYRQTLGQGPEFLTYFQNEAQLEKSRLLSDRFSAERPKGSFSTLEIQRTEQGDSAMYLCASSLDRSSGNTIYFGEGSWLTVV.

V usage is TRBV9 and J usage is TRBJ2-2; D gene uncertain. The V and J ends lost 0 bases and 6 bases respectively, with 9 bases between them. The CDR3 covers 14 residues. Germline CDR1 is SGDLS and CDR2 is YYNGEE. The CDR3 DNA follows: TGTGCCAGCAGCGTAGATATGAGCCCCGGGGAGCTGTTTTTT. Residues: CASSVDMSPGELFF.

The CDR3 spells CASSETAGGDSPLHF. The CDR3 DNA sequence: TGTGCCAGCAGTGAGACAGCGGGGGGGGATTCACCCCTCCACTTT. This chain connects TRBV6-1 to TRBJ1-6; tentative D call: TRBD1 (5 bases). The CDR3 runs 15 residues. CDR1 is MNHNS, CDR2 SASEGT, per germline. V lost 3 bases, J lost 8 bases, and 14 bases lay in between.

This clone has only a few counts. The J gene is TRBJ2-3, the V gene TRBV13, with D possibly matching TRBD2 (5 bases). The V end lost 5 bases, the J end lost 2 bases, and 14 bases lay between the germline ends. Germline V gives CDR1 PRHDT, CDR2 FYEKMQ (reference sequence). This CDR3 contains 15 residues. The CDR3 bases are TGTGCCAGCAGCCCAAAATGGGAGTTCACAGATACGCAGTATTTT. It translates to CASSPKWEFTDTQYF.

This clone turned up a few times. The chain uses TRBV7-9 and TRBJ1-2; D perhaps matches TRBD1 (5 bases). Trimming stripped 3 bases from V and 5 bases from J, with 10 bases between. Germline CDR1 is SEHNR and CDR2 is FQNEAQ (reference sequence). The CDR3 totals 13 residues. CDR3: CASSFGGGYGYTF. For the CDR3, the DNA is TGTGCCAGCAGCTTTGGGGGGGGGTATGGCTACACCTTC. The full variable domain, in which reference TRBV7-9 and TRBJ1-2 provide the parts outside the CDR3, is DTGVSQNPRHKITKRGQNVTFRCDPISEHNRLYWYRQTLGQGPEFLTYFQNEAQLEKSRLLSDRFSAERPKGSFSTLEIQRTEQGDSAMYLCASSFGGGYGYTFGSGTRLTVV.

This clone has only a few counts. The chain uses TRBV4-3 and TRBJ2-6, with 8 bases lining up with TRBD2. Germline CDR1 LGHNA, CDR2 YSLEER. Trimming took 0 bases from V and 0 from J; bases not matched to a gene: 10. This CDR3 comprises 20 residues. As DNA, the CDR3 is TGCGCCAGCAGCCAAGATCGGGGGGGGGTCGCTCGCTCTGGGGCCAACGTCCTGACTTTC. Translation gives CASSQDRGGVARSGANVLTF.

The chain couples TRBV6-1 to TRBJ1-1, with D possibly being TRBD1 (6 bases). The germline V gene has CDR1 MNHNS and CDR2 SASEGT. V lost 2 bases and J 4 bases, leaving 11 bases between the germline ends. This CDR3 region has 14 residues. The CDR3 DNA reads TGTGCCAGCAGTGAATCTAGGGGGAGCACTGAAGCTTTCTTT. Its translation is CASSESRGSTEAFF.

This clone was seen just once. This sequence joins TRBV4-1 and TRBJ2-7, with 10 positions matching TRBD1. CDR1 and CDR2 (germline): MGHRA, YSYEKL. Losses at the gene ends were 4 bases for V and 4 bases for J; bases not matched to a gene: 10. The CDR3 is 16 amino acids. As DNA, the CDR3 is TGCGCCAGCAGCCGCGACCCCCGGGACAGGGGTTACGAGCAGTACTTC. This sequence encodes CASSRDPRDRGYEQYF.

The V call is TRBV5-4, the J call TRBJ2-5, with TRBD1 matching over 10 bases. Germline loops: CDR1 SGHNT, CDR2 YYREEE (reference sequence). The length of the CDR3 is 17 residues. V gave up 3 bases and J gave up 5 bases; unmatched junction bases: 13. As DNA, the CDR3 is TGTGCCAGCAGCTCCCCAGGGACAGGGGATGGTTGGGAGACCCAGTACTTC. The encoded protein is CASSSPGTGDGWETQYF.

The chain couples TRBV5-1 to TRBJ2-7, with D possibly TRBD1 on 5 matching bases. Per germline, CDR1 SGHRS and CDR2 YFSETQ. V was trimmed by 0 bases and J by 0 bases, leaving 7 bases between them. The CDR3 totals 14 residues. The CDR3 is CASSLGQSSYEQYF. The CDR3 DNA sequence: TGCGCCAGCAGCTTGGGACAGAGCTCCTACGAGCAGTACTTC.

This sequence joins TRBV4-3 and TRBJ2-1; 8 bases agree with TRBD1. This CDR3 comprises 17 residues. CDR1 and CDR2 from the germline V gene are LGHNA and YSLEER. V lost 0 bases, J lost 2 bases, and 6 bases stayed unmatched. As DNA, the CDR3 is TGCGCCAGCAGCCAAGATTCGCCAGGGGGCACCTACAATGAGCAGTTCTTC. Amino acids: CASSQDSPGGTYNEQFF.

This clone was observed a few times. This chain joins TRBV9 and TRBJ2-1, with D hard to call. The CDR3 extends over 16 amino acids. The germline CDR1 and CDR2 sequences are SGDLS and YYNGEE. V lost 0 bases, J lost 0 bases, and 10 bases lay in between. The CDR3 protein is CASSVGAQTSYNEQFF. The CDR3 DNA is TGTGCCAGCAGCGTAGGAGCCCAAACCTCCTACAATGAGCAGTTCTTC.

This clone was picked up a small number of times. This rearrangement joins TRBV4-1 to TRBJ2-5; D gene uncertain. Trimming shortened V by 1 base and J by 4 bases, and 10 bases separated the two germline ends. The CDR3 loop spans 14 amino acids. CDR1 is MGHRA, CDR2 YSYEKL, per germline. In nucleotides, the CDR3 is TGCGCCAGCAGCCAAGTGCAGGTTGCAGAGACCCAGTACTTC. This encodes CASSQVQVAETQYF.

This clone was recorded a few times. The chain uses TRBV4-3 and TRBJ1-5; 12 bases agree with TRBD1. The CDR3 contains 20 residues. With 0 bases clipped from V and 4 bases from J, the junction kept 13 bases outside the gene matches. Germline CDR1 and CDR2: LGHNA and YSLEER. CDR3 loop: CASSQEGPGTGGLWNQPQHF. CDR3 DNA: TGCGCCAGCAGCCAAGAAGGGCCGGGGACAGGGGGCCTGTGGAATCAGCCCCAGCATTTT.

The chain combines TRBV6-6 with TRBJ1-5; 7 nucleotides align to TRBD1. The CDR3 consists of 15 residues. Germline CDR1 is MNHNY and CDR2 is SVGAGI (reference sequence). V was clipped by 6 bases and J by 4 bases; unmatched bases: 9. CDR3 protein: CASSRDRVGNQPQHF. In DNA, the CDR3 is TGTGCCAGCAGCCGCGACAGGGTGGGGAATCAGCCCCAGCATTTT.

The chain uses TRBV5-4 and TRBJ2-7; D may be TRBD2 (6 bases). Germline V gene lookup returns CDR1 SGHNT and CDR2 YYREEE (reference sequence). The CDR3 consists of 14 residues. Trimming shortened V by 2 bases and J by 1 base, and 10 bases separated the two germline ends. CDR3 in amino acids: CASSLDSGSYEQYF. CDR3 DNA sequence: TGTGCCAGCAGCTTAGATAGCGGATCCTACGAGCAGTACTTC.

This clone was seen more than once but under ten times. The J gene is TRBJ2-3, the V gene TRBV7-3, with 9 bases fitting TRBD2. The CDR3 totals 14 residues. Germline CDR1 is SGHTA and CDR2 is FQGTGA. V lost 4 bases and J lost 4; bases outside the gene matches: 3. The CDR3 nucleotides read TGTGCCAGCAGCTCAGCGGGGGGATCAGATACGCAGTATTTT. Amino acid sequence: CASSSAGGSDTQYF.

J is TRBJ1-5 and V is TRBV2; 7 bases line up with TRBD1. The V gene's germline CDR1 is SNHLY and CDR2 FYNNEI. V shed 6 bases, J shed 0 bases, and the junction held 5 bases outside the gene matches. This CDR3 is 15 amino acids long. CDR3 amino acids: CASRRQGLSNQPQHF. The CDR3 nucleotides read TGTGCCAGCAGAAGACAGGGACTTAGCAATCAGCCCCAGCATTTT.

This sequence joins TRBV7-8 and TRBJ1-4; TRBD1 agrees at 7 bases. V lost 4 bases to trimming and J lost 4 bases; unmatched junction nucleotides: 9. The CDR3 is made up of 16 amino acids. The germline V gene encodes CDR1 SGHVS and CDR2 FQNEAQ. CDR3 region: CASSSTPAGGNEKLFF. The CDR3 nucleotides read TGTGCCAGCAGCTCTACTCCGGCAGGGGGTAATGAAAAACTGTTTTTT.